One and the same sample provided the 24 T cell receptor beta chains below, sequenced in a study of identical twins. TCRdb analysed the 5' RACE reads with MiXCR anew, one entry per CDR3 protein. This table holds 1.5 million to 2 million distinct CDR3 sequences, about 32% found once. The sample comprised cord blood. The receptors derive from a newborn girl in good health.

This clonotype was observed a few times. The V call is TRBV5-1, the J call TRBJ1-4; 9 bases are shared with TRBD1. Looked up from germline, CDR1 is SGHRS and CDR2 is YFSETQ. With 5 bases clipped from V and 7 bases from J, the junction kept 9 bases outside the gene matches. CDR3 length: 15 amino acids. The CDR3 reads CASSLLGQGGEKLFF. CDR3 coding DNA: TGCGCCAGCAGTTTGCTGGGACAGGGAGGTGAAAAACTGTTTTTT.

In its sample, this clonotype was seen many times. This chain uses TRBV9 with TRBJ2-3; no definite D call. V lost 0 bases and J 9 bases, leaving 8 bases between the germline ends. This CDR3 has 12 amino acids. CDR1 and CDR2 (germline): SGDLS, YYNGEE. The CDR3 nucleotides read TGTGCCAGCAGCGTAGATTCCCGGACGCAGTATTTT. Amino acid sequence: CASSVDSRTQYF.

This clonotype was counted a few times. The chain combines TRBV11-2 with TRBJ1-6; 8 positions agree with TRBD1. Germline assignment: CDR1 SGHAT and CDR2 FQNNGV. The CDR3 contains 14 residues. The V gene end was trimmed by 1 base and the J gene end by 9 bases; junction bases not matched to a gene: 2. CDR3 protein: CASSLGTGTSPLHF. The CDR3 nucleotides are TGTGCCAGCAGCTTAGGGACAGGGACTTCACCCCTCCACTTT.

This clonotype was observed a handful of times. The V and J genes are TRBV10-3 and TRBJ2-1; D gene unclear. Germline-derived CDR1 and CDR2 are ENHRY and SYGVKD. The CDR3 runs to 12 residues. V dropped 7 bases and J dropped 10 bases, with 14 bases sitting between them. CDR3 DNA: TGTGCCATCATGGACCGCTCCTACGAGCAGTTCTTC. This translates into CAIMDRSYEQFF.

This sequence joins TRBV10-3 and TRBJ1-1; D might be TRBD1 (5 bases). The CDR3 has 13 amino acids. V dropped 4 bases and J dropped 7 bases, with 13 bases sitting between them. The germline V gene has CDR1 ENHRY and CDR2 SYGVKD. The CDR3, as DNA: TGTGCCATCAGTGCTTGGGGGGTTGGTGAAGCTTTCTTT. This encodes CAISAWGVGEAFF.

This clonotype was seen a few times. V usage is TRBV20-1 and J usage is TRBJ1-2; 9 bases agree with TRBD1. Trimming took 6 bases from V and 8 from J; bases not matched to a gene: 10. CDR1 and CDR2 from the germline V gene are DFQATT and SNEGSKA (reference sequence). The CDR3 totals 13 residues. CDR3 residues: CSAPDRGFRGYTF. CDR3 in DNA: TGCAGTGCGCCGGACAGGGGATTTAGGGGCTACACCTTC.

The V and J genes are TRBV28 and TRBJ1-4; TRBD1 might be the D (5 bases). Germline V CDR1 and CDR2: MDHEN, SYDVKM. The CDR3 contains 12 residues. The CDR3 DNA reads TGTGCGGGGGGGACGGTTAATGAAAAACTGTTTTTT. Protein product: CAGGTVNEKLFF.

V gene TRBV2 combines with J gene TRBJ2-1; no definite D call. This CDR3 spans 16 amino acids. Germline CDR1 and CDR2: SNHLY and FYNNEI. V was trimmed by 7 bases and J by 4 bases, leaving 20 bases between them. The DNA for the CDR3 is TGTGCCAGCAAACCCCTCGTGGCTAGGCTTTACAATGAGCAGTTCTTC. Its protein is CASKPLVARLYNEQFF.

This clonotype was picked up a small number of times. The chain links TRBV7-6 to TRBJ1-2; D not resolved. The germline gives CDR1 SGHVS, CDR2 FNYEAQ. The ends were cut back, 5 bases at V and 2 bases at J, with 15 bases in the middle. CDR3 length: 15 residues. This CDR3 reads CASSAGPQPNYGYTF. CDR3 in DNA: TGTGCCAGCAGCGCCGGACCCCAACCCAACTATGGCTACACCTTC.

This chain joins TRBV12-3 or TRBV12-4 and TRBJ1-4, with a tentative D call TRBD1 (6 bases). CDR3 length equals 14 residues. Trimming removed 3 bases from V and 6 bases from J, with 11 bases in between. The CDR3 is CASSFSGGHEKLFF. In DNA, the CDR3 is TGTGCCAGCAGTTTTTCGGGGGGGCATGAAAAACTGTTTTTT.

As DNA, the CDR3 is TGCAGTGCCGAGGGTGGTACAGAAGCAGATACGCAGTATTTT. Translating it yields CSAEGGTEADTQYF. This chain links TRBV20-1 with TRBJ2-3; D perhaps matches TRBD2 (5 bases). The V gene lost 6 bases and the J gene lost 4 bases, with 17 bases spanning the gap. Germline loops: CDR1 DFQATT, CDR2 SNEGSKA (reference sequence). The CDR3 runs to 14 residues.

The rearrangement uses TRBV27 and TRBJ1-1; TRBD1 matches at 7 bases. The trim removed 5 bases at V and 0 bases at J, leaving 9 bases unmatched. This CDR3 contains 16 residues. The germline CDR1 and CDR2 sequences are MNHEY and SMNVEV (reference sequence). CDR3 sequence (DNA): TGTGCCAGCAGTCCCGTTTGGACAGGCCTGAACACTGAAGCTTTCTTT. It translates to CASSPVWTGLNTEAFF.

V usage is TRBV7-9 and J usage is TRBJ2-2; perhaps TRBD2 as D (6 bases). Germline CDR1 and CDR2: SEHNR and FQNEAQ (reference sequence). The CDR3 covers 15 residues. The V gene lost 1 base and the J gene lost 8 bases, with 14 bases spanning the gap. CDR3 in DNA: TGTGCCAGCAGCTTAGGCCCGACTAGTCGAGGGGAGCTGTTTTTT. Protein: CASSLGPTSRGELFF. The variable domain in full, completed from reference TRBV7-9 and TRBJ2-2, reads DTGVSQNPRHKITKRGQNVTFRCDPISEHNRLYWYRQTLGQGPEFLTYFQNEAQLEKSRLLSDRFSAERPKGSFSTLEIQRTEQGDSAMYLCASSLGPTSRGELFFGEGSRLTVL.

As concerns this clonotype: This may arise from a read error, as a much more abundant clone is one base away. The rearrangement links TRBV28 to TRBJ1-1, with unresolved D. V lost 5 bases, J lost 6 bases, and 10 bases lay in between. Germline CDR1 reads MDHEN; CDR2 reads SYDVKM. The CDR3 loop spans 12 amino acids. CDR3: CASSPDGSEAFF. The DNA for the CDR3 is TGTGCCAGCAGTCCGGACGGCTCTGAAGCTTTCTTT.

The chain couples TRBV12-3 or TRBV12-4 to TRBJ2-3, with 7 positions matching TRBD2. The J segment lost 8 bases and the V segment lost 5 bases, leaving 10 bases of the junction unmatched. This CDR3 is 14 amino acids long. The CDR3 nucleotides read TGTGCCAGCAGTATCCCCTTAGGGGAGGGTACGCAGTATTTT. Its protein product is CASSIPLGEGTQYF.

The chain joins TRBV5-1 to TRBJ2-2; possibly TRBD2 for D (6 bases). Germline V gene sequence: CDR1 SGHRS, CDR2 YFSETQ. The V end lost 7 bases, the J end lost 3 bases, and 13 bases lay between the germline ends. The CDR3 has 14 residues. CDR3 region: CASGLATYTGELFF. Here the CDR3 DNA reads TGCGCCAGCGGGCTAGCGACGTACACCGGGGAGCTGTTTTTT.

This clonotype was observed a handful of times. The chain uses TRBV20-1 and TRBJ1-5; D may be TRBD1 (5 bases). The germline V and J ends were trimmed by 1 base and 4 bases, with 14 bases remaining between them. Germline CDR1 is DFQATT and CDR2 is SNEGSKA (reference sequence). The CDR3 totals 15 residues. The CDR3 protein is CSARVSRGGNQPQHF. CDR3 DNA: TGCAGTGCTAGAGTGTCAAGGGGAGGGAATCAGCCCCAGCATTTT.

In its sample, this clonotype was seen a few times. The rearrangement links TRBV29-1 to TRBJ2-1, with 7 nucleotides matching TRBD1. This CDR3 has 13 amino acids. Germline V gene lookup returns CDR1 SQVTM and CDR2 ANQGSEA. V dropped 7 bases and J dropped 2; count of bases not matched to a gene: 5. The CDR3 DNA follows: TGCAGCGACCGGGACAGACCCTACAATGAGCAGTTCTTC. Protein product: CSDRDRPYNEQFF.

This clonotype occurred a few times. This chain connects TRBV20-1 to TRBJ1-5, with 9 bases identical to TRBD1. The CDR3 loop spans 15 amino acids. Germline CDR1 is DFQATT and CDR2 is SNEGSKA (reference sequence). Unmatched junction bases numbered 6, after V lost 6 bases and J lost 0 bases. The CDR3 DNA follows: TGCAGTGCCATTACAGGGGGCGATAGCAATCAGCCCCAGCATTTT. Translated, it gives CSAITGGDSNQPQHF.

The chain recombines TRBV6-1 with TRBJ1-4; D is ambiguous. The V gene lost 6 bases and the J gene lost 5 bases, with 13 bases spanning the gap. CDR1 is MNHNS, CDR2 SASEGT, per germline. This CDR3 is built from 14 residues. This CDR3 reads CASSVDAWNEKLFF. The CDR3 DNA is TGTGCCAGCAGCGTTGATGCGTGGAATGAAAAACTGTTTTTT.

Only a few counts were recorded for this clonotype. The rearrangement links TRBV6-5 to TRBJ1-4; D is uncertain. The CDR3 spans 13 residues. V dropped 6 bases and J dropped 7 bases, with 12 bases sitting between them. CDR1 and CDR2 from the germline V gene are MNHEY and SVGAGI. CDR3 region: CASSGRLSEKLFF. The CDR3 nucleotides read TGTGCCAGCAGCGGGAGACTGAGTGAAAAACTGTTTTTT.

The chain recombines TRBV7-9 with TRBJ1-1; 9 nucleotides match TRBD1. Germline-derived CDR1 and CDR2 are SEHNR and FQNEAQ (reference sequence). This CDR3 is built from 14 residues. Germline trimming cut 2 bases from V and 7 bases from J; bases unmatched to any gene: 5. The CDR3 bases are TGTGCCAGCAGCTTACCGGACAGGGGTCGTGAAGCTTTCTTT. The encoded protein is CASSLPDRGREAFF.

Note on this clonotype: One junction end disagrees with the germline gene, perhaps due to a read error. CDR3 sequence: CASGLTSNQPQHF. In DNA form, the CDR3 reads TGCGCCAGCGGACTCACCAGCAATCAGCCCCAGCATTTT. The V gene is TRBV28, the J gene TRBJ1-5; D is unresolved. This CDR3 is 13 amino acids long. Germline V gene sequence: CDR1 MDHEN, CDR2 SYDVKM.

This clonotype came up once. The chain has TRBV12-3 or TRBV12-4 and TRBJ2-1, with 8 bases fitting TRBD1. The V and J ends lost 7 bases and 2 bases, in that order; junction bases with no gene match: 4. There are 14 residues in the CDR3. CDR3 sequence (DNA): TGTGCCAGCACCAGGGACAGGACCTACAATGAGCAGTTCTTC. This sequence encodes CASTRDRTYNEQFF.